A selection of T cell receptor beta chains follows, all from one sample in a study of vaccination and CD4 T cells after COVID-19. TCRdb reprocessed the PCR reads via MiXCR and lists one record per CDR3 protein. Of 20,000 or so distinct CDR3 sequences listed, 58% are singletons. The material sequenced was CD4+ T cells from blood, taken before SARS-CoV-2 vaccination. The receptors were gathered from a human donor who had recovered from COVID-19. The CDR3 runs from the conserved cysteine through the conserved F or W. D genes are given only for firm matches. Clone size is shown for a subset of rows, as once, few, many or a class of expanded clone.

CASSDVPGLAEDTQYF | TGTGCCAGCAGTGATGTCCCGGGACTAGCGGAAGATACGCAGTATTTT | TRBD2 | TRBJ2-3 | . | TRBV7-9
CASNQSRNREQFF | TGCGCCAGCAACCAAAGTAGGAACAGGGAGCAGTTCTTC | . | TRBJ2-1 | . | TRBV4-1
CSARPPSTEAFF | TGCAGTGCTAGACCACCTTCCACTGAAGCTTTCTTT | . | TRBJ1-1 | once | TRBV20-1
CASSESGGSYEQYF | TGCGCCAGCAGTGAGTCAGGGGGGTCCTACGAGCAGTACTTC | . | TRBJ2-7 | . | TRBV10-1
CSARVPDSNQPQHF | TGCAGTGCTAGAGTCCCGGACAGCAATCAGCCCCAGCATTTT | . | TRBJ1-5 | few | TRBV20-1
CASSRQGGSDTQYF | TGTGCCAGCAGTCGACAGGGGGGATCAGATACGCAGTATTTT | TRBD1 | TRBJ2-3 | . | TRBV7-3
CSATPIGSGSGNTQYF | TGCAGTGCTACCCCGATAGGAAGCGGGAGCGGTAATACGCAGTATTTT | TRBD2 | TRBJ2-3 | few | TRBV20-1
CASSLPGGTQYF | TGTGCCAGCAGCTTACCGGGCGGGACCCAGTACTTC | . | TRBJ2-5 | few | TRBV7-2
CASITWSSGANVLTF | TGTGCCAGTATAACGTGGAGTTCTGGGGCCAACGTCCTGACTTTC | . | TRBJ2-6 | . | TRBV19
CASRPDTLFGPQHF | TGTGCCAGCAGACCGGACACCCTGTTCGGGCCCCAGCATTTT | . | TRBJ1-5 | . | TRBV6-1
CATSRVYNEQFF | TGTGCCACCAGCAGAGTCTACAATGAGCAGTTCTTC | . | TRBJ2-1 | . | TRBV15
CASSPPRDVPYEQYF | TGCGCCAGCAGCCCGCCCCGGGACGTACCCTACGAGCAGTACTTC | . | TRBJ2-7 | . | TRBV4-1
CASSDSTSGSNEQFF | TGTGCCAGCAGTGACTCAACTAGCGGGAGCAATGAGCAGTTCTTC | TRBD2 | TRBJ2-1 | . | TRBV6-4
CARRRTIQGEWHTEAFF | TGTGCCAGACGTCGAACGATTCAGGGGGAATGGCACACTGAAGCTTTCTTT | TRBD1 | TRBJ1-1 | . | TRBV7-4
CASSVGLQGLRSGANVLTF | TGTGCCAGCAGCGTAGGACTACAGGGGCTACGCTCTGGGGCCAACGTCCTGACTTTC | TRBD1 | TRBJ2-6 | . | TRBV9
CSARSGTSGTDEQFF | TGCAGTGCTCGGTCCGGGACTAGCGGGACCGATGAGCAGTTCTTC | TRBD2 | TRBJ2-1 | . | TRBV20-1
CASSSSQETQYF | TGTGCCAGCAGTTCTTCTCAAGAGACCCAGTACTTC | . | TRBJ2-5 | few | TRBV28
CASSFQGHTEAFF | TGTGCCAGCAGCTTCCAAGGGCACACTGAAGCTTTCTTT | . | TRBJ1-1 | . | TRBV7-2
CSARTGEDGNQPQHF | TGCAGTGCTAGGACAGGGGAGGACGGCAATCAGCCCCAGCATTTT | TRBD1 | TRBJ1-5 | . | TRBV20-1
CASSYAGGDTQYF | TGTGCCAGCAGTTACGCGGGAGGGGATACGCAGTATTTT | TRBD2 | TRBJ2-3 | once | TRBV6-5
CASRRDRGDTGELFF | TGTGCCAGCAGACGAGACAGGGGTGACACCGGGGAGCTGTTTTTT | TRBD1 | TRBJ2-2 | few | TRBV7-3
CASSYSSSSTDTQYF | TGTGCCAGCAGTTACTCGAGTTCTAGCACAGATACGCAGTATTTT | . | TRBJ2-3 | . | TRBV6-2/TRBV6-3
CSGTPSTSGTETQYF | TGCAGTGGAACCCCCTCTACTAGCGGGACTGAGACCCAGTACTTC | TRBD2 | TRBJ2-5 | few | TRBV20-1
CSVLGQGSLEADTQYF | TGCAGTGTGCTGGGACAGGGATCCTTAGAAGCGGATACGCAGTATTTT | TRBD1 | TRBJ2-3 | . | TRBV20-1
CASSPYPQGSGNTIYF | TGTGCCAGCAGTCCGTACCCGCAGGGGTCTGGAAACACCATATATTTT | . | TRBJ1-3 | . | TRBV6-1
CASSHPYGQGRTDTQYF | TGTGCCAGCAGTCACCCCTACGGACAGGGGCGCACAGATACGCAGTATTTT | TRBD1 | TRBJ2-3 | . | TRBV6-1
CASSYSRDTGELFF | TGTGCCAGCAGTTACTCGAGGGATACCGGGGAGCTGTTTTTT | . | TRBJ2-2 | . | TRBV6-5
CASSLRRDPGNIQYF | TGTGCCAGCAGTTTAAGGCGGGACCCCGGCAACATTCAGTACTTC | . | TRBJ2-4 | . | TRBV28
CASSMRRLAGLYEQYF | TGTGCCAGTAGTATGCGGAGACTAGCGGGACTCTACGAGCAGTACTTC | TRBD2 | TRBJ2-7 | . | TRBV19
CASTGPRRETQYF | TGTGCCAGCACTGGGCCTCGCCGGGAGACCCAGTACTTC | . | TRBJ2-5 | once | TRBV2
CASAGGNTDTQYF | TGTGCCAGCGCGGGAGGGAACACAGATACGCAGTATTTT | TRBD2 | TRBJ2-3 | . | TRBV7-3
CASRPLAGGEETQYF | TGTGCCAGCAGACCCCTCGCAGGGGGGGAGGAGACCCAGTACTTC | . | TRBJ2-5 | few | TRBV28
CSAREGQGFGELFF | TGCAGTGCTAGGGAGGGACAGGGTTTCGGGGAGCTGTTTTTT | TRBD1 | TRBJ2-2 | . | TRBV20-1
CASSYLASGNEQYF | TGTGCCAGCAGTTACTTGGCTAGCGGGAACGAGCAGTACTTC | TRBD2 | TRBJ2-7 | few | TRBV6-2/TRBV6-3
CASSGPAGVDGYTF | TGTGCCAGCAGTGGGCCGGCAGGGGTGGATGGCTACACCTTC | . | TRBJ1-2 | few | TRBV6-1
CASSFYRDYEQYF | TGCGCCAGCAGCTTCTACAGGGACTACGAGCAGTACTTC | . | TRBJ2-7 | . | TRBV5-5
CATSDARGGSYNEQFF | TGTGCCACCAGTGATGCAAGGGGGGGCTCCTACAATGAGCAGTTCTTC | . | TRBJ2-1 | . | TRBV24-1
CASTSTGTGRDTQYF | TGTGCCAGCACCTCGACCGGGACAGGGCGAGATACGCAGTATTTT | TRBD1 | TRBJ2-3 | . | TRBV7-8
CASSRINGMNTEAFF | TGTGCCAGCAGCCGTATAAACGGGATGAACACTGAAGCTTTCTTT | . | TRBJ1-1 | few | TRBV14
CASILAGYTDTQYF | TGTGCCAGCATCTTAGCGGGATACACAGATACGCAGTATTTT | TRBD2 | TRBJ2-3 | . | TRBV6-1
CASSLPGSVNGYTF | TGTGCCAGCAGTTTACCAGGGAGTGTCAATGGCTACACCTTC | . | TRBJ1-2 | . | TRBV28
CASSSSFGELFF | TGTGCCAGCAGCTCCTCCTTCGGGGAGCTGTTTTTT | . | TRBJ2-2 | . | TRBV7-9
CASRQTGQGVRDTQYF | TGTGCCAGCAGACAGACGGGACAGGGTGTCAGGGATACGCAGTATTTT | TRBD1 | TRBJ2-3 | . | TRBV6-1
CASSLGPPAGGRDQPQHF | TGTGCCAGCAGCTTAGGTCCCCCCGCTGGAGGGAGGGATCAGCCCCAGCATTTT | . | TRBJ1-5 | . | TRBV7-2
CASSSPTGFRETQYF | TGCGCCAGCAGCTCGCCGACAGGGTTCAGGGAGACCCAGTACTTC | TRBD1 | TRBJ2-5 | . | TRBV5-1
CASSMQGSGNQPQHF | TGTGCCAGCAGCATGCAGGGGAGCGGCAATCAGCCCCAGCATTTT | . | TRBJ1-5 | . | TRBV6-1
CASSPGGGAEQYF | TGTGCCAGCTCACCTGGAGGTGGGGCCGAGCAGTACTTC | . | TRBJ2-7 | . | TRBV18
CSARGPVDTGELFF | TGCAGTGCTAGAGGACCGGTGGACACCGGGGAGCTGTTTTTT | . | TRBJ2-2 | . | TRBV20-1
CAISEWQGAGDTQYF | TGTGCCATCAGTGAGTGGCAGGGGGCGGGAGATACGCAGTATTTT | TRBD1 | TRBJ2-3 | . | TRBV10-3